A selection of T cell receptor beta chains follows, all from one sample in a study of control samples from healthy donors and cancer patients. Sequenced by immunoSEQ multiplex PCR; TCRdb stores in-frame clones only, minus some. Among more than 75,000 clones, over 60% were seen once, and the ten largest hold more than 9%. Sequencing was done on a sample of blood. All receptors derive from a woman aged 30 to 39 in good health. Each CDR3 is given with its conserved first and last residue. D genes are given only for firm matches. A row's size may be missing; if present it is once, few, many or a size class.

j_call cdr3_length clone_size v_call d_call cdr3_aa cdr3_nt
TRBJ1-1 13 NA TRBV15 NA CATSQRGGTEAFF TGTGCCACCAGCCAGCGCGGAGGGACTGAAGCTTTCTTT
TRBJ2-7 15 once TRBV7-3 TRBD1 CASSLEGTGTYEQYF TGTGCCAGCAGCTTAGAAGGGACAGGGACCTACGAGCAGTACTTC
TRBJ2-7 14 NA TRBV7-2 TRBD1 CASSSGRGHYEQYF TGTGCCAGCAGCTCCGGCAGGGGGCACTACGAGCAGTACTTC
TRBJ2-4 12 NA TRBV5-1 NA CASSLSGNIQYF TGCGCCAGCAGCTTGTCTGGAAACATTCAGTACTTC
TRBJ1-5 13 NA TRBV30 NA CAWSRDGGSPQHF TGTGCCTGGAGTAGGGACGGTGGAAGTCCCCAGCATTTT
TRBJ2-7 13 NA TRBV29-1 NA CSVERRNSYEQYF TGCAGCGTTGAAAGAAGGAACTCCTACGAGCAGTACTTC
TRBJ2-5 15 NA TRBV7-2 TRBD2 CASSLAGLGKETQYF TGTGCCAGCAGCTTAGCGGGACTAGGAAAAGAGACCCAGTACTTC
TRBJ2-7 14 NA TRBV27 TRBD2 CASSIREGGYEQYF TGTGCCAGCAGTATACGGGAGGGCGGCTACGAGCAGTACTTC
TRBJ2-3 16 NA TRBV12-5 TRBD1 CASGSTTGGYTDTQYF TGTGCTAGTGGTTCGACGACAGGGGGGTACACAGATACGCAGTATTTT
TRBJ2-7 13 NA TRBV5-1 NA CASSLGRGDEQYF TGCGCCAGCAGCTTGGGCAGGGGCGACGAGCAGTACTTC
TRBJ1-2 16 few TRBV9 TRBD1 CASSVGAQGGEYGYTF TGTGCCAGCAGCGTCGGGGCACAGGGGGGTGAATATGGCTACACCTTC
TRBJ2-7 15 NA TRBV7-2 NA CASSLASRLPYEQYF TGTGCCAGCAGCTTAGCCTCCAGGCTCCCCTACGAGCAGTACTTC
TRBJ2-1 15 NA TRBV6-1 NA CASSEAQGVSNEQFF TGTGCCAGCAGTGAAGCGCAGGGCGTGTCCAATGAGCAGTTCTTC
TRBJ1-3 16 NA TRBV10-3 TRBD1 CAIKGEQGDSGNTIYF TGTGCCATCAAAGGAGAACAGGGGGACTCTGGAAACACCATATATTTT
TRBJ2-7 13 NA TRBV12-3/TRBV12-4 NA CASSLRGLYEQYF TGTGCCAGCAGTTTGCGGGGCCTCTACGAGCAGTACTTC
TRBJ1-2 15 NA TRBV6-2/TRBV6-3 TRBD1 CASSWGTDSNYGYTF TGTGCCAGCAGCTGGGGGACAGACTCTAACTATGGCTACACCTTC
TRBJ2-7 13 NA TRBV7-2 NA CASSLSGTYEQYF TGTGCCAGCAGCTTATCGGGCACCTACGAGCAGTACTTC
TRBJ1-2 16 NA TRBV11-2 NA CASSLAASGDFYGYTF TGTGCCAGCAGCTTAGCGGCCTCCGGGGACTTTTATGGCTACACCTTC